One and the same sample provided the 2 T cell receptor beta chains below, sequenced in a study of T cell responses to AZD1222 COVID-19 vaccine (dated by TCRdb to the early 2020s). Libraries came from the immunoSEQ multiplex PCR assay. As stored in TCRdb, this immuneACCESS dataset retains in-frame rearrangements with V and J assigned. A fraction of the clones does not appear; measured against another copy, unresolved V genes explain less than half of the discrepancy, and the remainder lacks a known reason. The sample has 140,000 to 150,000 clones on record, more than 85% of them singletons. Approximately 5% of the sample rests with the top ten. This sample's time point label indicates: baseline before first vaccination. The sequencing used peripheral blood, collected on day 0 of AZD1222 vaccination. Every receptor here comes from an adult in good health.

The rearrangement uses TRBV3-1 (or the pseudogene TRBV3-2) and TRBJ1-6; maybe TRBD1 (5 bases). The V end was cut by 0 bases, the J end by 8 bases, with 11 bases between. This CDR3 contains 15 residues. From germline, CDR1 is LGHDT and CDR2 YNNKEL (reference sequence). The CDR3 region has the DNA TGTGCCAGCAGCCAAGATGGGGGGGGGTATTCACCCCTCCACTTT. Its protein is CASSQDGGGYSPLHF.

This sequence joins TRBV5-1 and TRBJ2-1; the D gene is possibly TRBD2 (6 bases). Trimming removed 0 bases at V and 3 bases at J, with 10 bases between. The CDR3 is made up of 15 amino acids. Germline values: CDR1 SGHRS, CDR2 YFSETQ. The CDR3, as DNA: TGCGCCAGCAGCTTGGTTAGCGGAGGCTACAATGAGCAGTTCTTC. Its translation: CASSLVSGGYNEQFF.